This T cell receptor (beta chain) was identified during a study of radiation and T cells in renal cell carcinoma (TCRdb year 2020). Regarding the research as a whole: In total, approximately 55 samples, comprising some 25 tumors and roughly 27 peripheral blood samples, were subjected to TCR beta sequencing. The last blood draw happened 4 weeks after radiation, timed to coincide with nephrectomy. A total of 4,016,671 unique CDR3 nucleotide sequences, encoding roughly 3,000,000 unique CDR3 amino acid sequences, were found across all 50 or so samples. Overall results and qualifications from the work: Because pretreatment tumor biopsies were not available, the study could not determine whether clonotypes were already present within the tumor at baseline. Changes in the blood repertoire were not tracked past 4 weeks after treatment. Top tumor clonotypes rose in blood from baseline to 2 weeks post-radiation, then contracted by 4 weeks, suggesting transient expansion of tumor-resident clones. Effects of radiation dose or scheduling on the TCR repertoire could not be addressed with the single-armed trial design.

The CDR3 measures 16 amino acids from cysteine to phenylalanine. Solely the CDR3 DNA is kept, with 48 bases framed from the first base. Via the germline V gene, CDR1 is SGHTA and CDR2 FQGNSA. Between the V and J ends, shortened by 2 bases and 5 bases respectively, the junction contains 18 bases. Notes on this clone: The antigen it recognizes is unknown. Base qualities are not recorded, but no much larger clone differs from it by a single base.

The time point label here, explained by the study, means: blood 4 weeks post-SBRT, at nephrectomy. What the treatment or condition label conveys for this sample: 15 Gy SBRT to primary tumor, nephrectomy 4 weeks later. Samples came from a clinical trial, in which primary renal cell carcinomas received 15 Gy stereotactic body radiation therapy followed by nephrectomy 4 weeks later. To follow tumor-enriched clonotypes, serial peripheral blood was collected from radiation-treated patients at baseline and at 2 weeks and 4 weeks after SBRT. Renal cell carcinoma with clear cell pathology was present in all patients. Genomic DNA for TCR sequencing was prepared using the QIAamp DNA Blood Mini Kit (Qiagen). The analyses included just those samples that passed every quality control check. Following the manufacturer's recommendations, the immunoSEQ kit was used to generate TCR beta libraries from genomic DNA. To prepare libraries, a first multiplex PCR with proprietary primers was run, followed by a second PCR that added unique barcodes, and a bead cleanup was done after each round. A kit-provided positive control reaction and a negative control reaction were included in every sample batch. The final libraries were assessed on an Agilent 4200 TapeStation D1000 ScreenTape, pooled by volume, and quantified by qPCR. Sequencing was performed on an Illumina NextSeq500 using a MidOutput 150-cycle cartridge, with 156 Read1 cycles, 15 Index1 cycles, and the kit custom primers. The pooled library was loaded at 0.9 to 1 pM with a roughly 20% PhiX control spike-in. In the authors' own workflow: Vendor-processed data were analyzed in R, with a clonotype defined as all T cells sharing the same CDR3 nucleotide sequence. In the clone abundance analyses, frequencies were normalized to the 10,000 most abundant clones in each sample. Public T cell clones, averaging fewer than five per sample, were removed before analysis. A difference in abundance of at least 32-fold between compartments was used to define tumor-enriched and baseline blood-enriched clonotypes. A beta-binomial differential abundance model was applied to find clonotypes that expanded or contracted between blood time points. Similarity between tumor and blood repertoires was quantified using the Baroni-Urbani and Buser coefficient, and groups were compared with two-tailed Wilcoxon tests in R. TCRdb limited this immuneACCESS table to in-frame rearrangements with V and J called. A share of clones is missing; checked studies link under half to unresolved V genes, and the rest is unexplained. The D gene and trimming were derived from the DNA, and the V and J assignments and clone size from that table. The table for this sample lists some 78,000 clones; 70% to 90% of them were counted only once. Jointly, the top ten make up more than 4.5% of the sample.

The rearranged segments are TRBV7-2 and TRBJ1-1, with an unclear D gene assignment. The origin of this receptor is a woman between 65 and 79 years old with renal cell carcinoma. Sequenced here: blood, sampled from a patient whose treatment included radiotherapy and nephrectomy. The CDR3 loop reads CASSLLGGQERTEAFF. The DNA sequence reads TGTGCCAGCAGCTTATTGGGTGGGCAGGAGAGGACTGAAGCTTTCTTT.